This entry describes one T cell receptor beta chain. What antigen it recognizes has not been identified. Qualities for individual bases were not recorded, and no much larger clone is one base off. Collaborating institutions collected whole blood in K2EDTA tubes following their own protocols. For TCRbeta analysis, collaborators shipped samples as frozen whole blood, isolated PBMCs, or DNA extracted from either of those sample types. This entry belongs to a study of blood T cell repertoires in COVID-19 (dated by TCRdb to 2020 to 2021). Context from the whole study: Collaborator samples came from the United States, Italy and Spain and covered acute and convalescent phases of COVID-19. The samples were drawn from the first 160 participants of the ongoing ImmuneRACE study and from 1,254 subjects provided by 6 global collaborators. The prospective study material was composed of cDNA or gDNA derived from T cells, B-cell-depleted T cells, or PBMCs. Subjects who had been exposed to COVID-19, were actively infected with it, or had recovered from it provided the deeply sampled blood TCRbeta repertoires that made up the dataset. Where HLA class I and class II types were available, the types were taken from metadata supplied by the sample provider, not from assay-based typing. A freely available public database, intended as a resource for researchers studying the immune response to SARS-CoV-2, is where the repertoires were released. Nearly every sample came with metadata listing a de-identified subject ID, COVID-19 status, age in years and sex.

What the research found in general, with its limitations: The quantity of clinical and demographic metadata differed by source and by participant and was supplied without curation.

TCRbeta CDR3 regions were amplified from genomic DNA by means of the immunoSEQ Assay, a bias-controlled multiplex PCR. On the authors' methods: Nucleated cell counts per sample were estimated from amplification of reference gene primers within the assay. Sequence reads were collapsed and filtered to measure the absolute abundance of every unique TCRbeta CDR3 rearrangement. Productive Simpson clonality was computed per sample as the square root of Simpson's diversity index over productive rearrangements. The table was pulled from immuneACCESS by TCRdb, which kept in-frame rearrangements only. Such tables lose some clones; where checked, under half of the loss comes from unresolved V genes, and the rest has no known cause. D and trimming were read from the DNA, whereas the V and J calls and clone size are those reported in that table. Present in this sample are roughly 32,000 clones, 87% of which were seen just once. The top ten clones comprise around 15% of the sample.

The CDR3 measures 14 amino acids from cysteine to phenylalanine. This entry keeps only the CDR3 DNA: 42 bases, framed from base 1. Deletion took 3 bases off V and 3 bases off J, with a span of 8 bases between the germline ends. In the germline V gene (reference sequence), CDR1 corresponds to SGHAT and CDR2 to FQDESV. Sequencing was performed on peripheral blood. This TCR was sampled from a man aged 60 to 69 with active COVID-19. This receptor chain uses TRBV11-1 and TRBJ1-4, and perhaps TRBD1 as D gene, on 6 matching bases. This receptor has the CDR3 CASSFGQSNEKLFF. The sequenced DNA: TGTGCCAGCAGCTTTGGACAGTCTAATGAAAAACTGTTTTTT.